This entry describes one T cell receptor beta chain. Its antigen is not identified. One entry per CDR3 protein results from TCRdb running MiXCR on the 5' RACE reads. The table shows 500,000 to 650,000 distinct CDR3 sequences, with approximately 16% occurring only once. This sample was taken from a study of T cells after yellow fever vaccination. Whole-study context: Fractions of low cell number were prepared using SMART-Seq v4 Ultra Low Input.

Study-level results: Subsequent to the booster, the majority of primary-vaccination clones reappeared (less than 97% CD4, 85% to 90% CD8). FACS-sorted repertoires might harbor abundant contaminating clonotypes from the bulk population.

Trimming removed 0 bases from V and 7 bases from J, with 7 bases in between. The CDR3 has 14 residues. CDR1 and CDR2 (germline): MNHEY, SVGAGI. This sequence was found in a man younger than 35 who received the YFV17D yellow fever vaccine. The material sequenced was PBMCs, taken less than 6 days after the first yellow fever vaccination. The chain employs TRBV6-5 and TRBJ1-6; D is ambiguous. The CDR3, as DNA: TGTGCCAGCAGTTACTCGTATGGGAATTCACCCCTCCACTTT. The encoded protein is CASSYSYGNSPLHF.